This T cell receptor beta chain stems from a study of blood T cell repertoires in COVID-19. Background on the study: Samples representing acute and convalescent COVID-19 were sourced from the United States, Italy and Spain. Sample material is recorded as cDNA or gDNA derived from T cells, B-cell-depleted T cells, or PBMCs.

The CDR3 is made up of 13 amino acids. Deletions cut 4 bases from V and 8 bases from J, with 16 bases between. CDR1 and CDR2 (germline): SQVTM, ANQGSEA. Per the authors' pipeline: Amplification with reference gene primers provided the estimates of nucleated cell counts. Generated by immunoSEQ multiplex PCR, the TCRdb table keeps only in-frame clones and is missing some. The D gene and trimming were derived from the DNA, and the V and J assignments and clone size from that table. Of some 100,000 clones listed, approximately 82% were seen once; the top ten hold about 18%. Input material: peripheral blood. The gene calls are TRBV29-1 and TRBJ2-3, with a tentative D call TRBD1 (6 bases). The sequence came from a woman aged 60-70 years with acute or convalescent COVID-19. This chain's CDR3 is CSVVGQDSVTQYF. Written as DNA, the CDR3 is TGCAGCGTTGTCGGTCAGGACAGTGTTACGCAGTATTTT.